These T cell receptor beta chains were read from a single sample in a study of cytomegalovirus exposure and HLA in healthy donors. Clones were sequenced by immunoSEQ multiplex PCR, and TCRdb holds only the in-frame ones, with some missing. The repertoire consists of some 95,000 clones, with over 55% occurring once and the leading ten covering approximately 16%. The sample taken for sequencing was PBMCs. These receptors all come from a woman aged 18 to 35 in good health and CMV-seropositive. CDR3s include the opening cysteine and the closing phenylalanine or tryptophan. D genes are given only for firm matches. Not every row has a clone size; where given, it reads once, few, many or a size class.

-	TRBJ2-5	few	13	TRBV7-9	TGTGCCAGCAGCCCTGAGGATCAAGAGACCCAGTACTTC	CASSPEDQETQYF
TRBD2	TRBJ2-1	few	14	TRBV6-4	TGTGCCAGCAGTGACGGGACTAGCTACAATGAGCAGTTCTTC	CASSDGTSYNEQFF
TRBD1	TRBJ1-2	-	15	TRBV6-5	TGTGCCAGCAGTTCCTACAGGGGTGCTAACTATGGCTACACCTTC	CASSSYRGANYGYTF
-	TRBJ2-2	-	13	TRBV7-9	TGTGCCAGCAGCTGGACGGGGTTCGGGGAGCTGTTTTTT	CASSWTGFGELFF
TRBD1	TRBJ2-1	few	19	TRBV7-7	TGTGCCAGCAGCAAAATATTTAGGCCCGACAGGGTTAGGGGCAATGAGCAGTTCTTC	CASSKIFRPDRVRGNEQFF
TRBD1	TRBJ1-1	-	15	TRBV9	TGTGCCAGCAGCGAGGGGACAGGGGCCAACACTGAAGCTTTCTTT	CASSEGTGANTEAFF
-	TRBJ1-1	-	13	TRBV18	TGTGCCAGCTCACCAGGACAGAGCACTGAAGCTTTCTTT	CASSPGQSTEAFF
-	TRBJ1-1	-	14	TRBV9	TGTGCCAGCAGCGCCCGGGGGGGGGACACTGAAGCTTTCTTT	CASSARGGDTEAFF
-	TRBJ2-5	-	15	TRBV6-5	TGTGCCAGCAGTTACCGAGGGAAGGGCCAAGAGACCCAGTACTTC	CASSYRGKGQETQYF
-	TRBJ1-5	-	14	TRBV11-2	TGTGCCAGCAGTCTTGGACTTGGCAATCAGCCCCAGCATTTT	CASSLGLGNQPQHF
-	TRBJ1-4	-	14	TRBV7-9	TGTGCCAGCAGCCTCGGGACACATAATGAAAAACTGTTTTTT	CASSLGTHNEKLFF
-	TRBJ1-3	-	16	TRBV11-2	TGTGCCAGCACCCTAAGGGGCGGATTGCGCGGAAACACCATATATTTT	CASTLRGGLRGNTIYF
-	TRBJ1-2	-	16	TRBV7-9	TGTGCCAGCAGCTCCGAGTCAGGGGAGGGGGTATATGGCTACACCTTC	CASSSESGEGVYGYTF
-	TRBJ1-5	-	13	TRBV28	TGTGCCAGCACCCTCTGGGCTGGTCAGCCCCAGCATTTT	CASTLWAGQPQHF
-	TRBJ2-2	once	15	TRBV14	TGTGCCAGCAGCCAAACAATGATAGCTGTCGGGGAGCTGTTTTTT	CASSQTMIAVGELFF
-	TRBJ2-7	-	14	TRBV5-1	TGCGCCAGCAGCTTGGCAGCTAGGCCCTACGAGCAGTACTTC	CASSLAARPYEQYF
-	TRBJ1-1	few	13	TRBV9	TGTGCCAGCAGCGTAGGGGGGGTGGGGCGAGCTTTCTTT	CASSVGGVGRAFF
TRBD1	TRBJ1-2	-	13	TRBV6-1	TGTGCCAGCGCGGGACAGGGTGACTATGGCTACACCTTC	CASAGQGDYGYTF
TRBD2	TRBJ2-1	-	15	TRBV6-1	TGTGCCAGCATTAAGGCGGGGGGGCCTCACAATGAGCAGTTCTTC	CASIKAGGPHNEQFF
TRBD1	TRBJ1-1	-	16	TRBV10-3	TGTGCCATCGGCCGGGACAGGGGGGGGACTAACACTGAAGCTTTCTTT	CAIGRDRGGTNTEAFF
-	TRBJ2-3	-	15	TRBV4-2	TGTGCCAGCAGCCAAATTGAGGGTGCAGTGGATACGCAGTATTTT	CASSQIEGAVDTQYF
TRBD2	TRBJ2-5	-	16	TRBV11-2	TGTGCCAGCAGCCCTAGCGGGGCCCTGCGGGGAGAGACCCAGTACTTC	CASSPSGALRGETQYF
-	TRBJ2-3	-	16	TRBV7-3	TGTGCCAGCAGCAAAACAGCGGACTACCAAACAGATACGCAGTATTTT	CASSKTADYQTDTQYF
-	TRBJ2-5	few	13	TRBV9	TGTGCCAGCAGCATGGACAGCGAAGAGACCCAGTACTTC	CASSMDSEETQYF
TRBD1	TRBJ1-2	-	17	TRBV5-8	TGTGCCAGCAGCTTGGCCGTCGGGACAGGGGCCACGTATGGCTACACCTTC	CASSLAVGTGATYGYTF
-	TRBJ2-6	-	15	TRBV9	TGTGCCAGCAGCGTACGTCGCTCTGGGGCCAACGTCCTGACTTTC	CASSVRRSGANVLTF